This TCR beta chain is drawn from a study of spatial heterogeneity in lung cancer. The wider study: Within raw reads, each unique TCR and UMI combination appeared on average more than ten times.

Overall study findings and caveats: Compared with follow-up, resection was when ubiquitous expanded tumor TCRs appeared in blood more.

There are 17 residues in the CDR3. In germline, CDR1 is MDHEN, CDR2 SYDVKM. V was clipped by 5 bases and J by 5 bases, with 25 bases between them. Time point reported: sample taken at primary tumor resection. Extraction of whole RNA from tumor, nontumor lung or frozen PBMC preceded unsorted sequencing. Donation came from 70 or so patients with untreated early-stage non-small cell lung cancer. In the library, each TCR cDNA molecule bore its own unique molecular identifier. TCRdb analysed the 5' RACE reads with MiXCR anew, one entry per CDR3 protein. This sample has about 25,000 distinct CDR3 sequences, with approximately 7.2% found just once. This clonotype was seen at least ten times. Its antigen remains unknown.

This TCR derives from a male donor with early-stage non-small cell lung cancer. Sample: PBMCs, taken at surgery. The chain combines TRBV28 with TRBJ2-7; D not certain. CDR3 amino acids: CASSPPLSGLGFHEQYF. Here the CDR3 DNA reads TGTGCCAGCAGTCCCCCCCTTAGTGGGTTGGGGTTCCACGAGCAGTACTTC. The whole variable domain, remainder taken from reference TRBV28 and TRBJ2-7, is DVKVTQSSRYLVKRTGEKVFLECVQDMDHENMFWYRQDPGLGLRLIYFSYDVKMKEKGDIPEGYSVSREKKERFSLILESASTNQTSMYLCASSPPLSGLGFHEQYFGPGTRLTVT.